The entry below describes one T cell receptor (beta chain). Its specific antigen is unknown. Per-base qualities were not stored, and no clone one base away is much larger. The trial excluded patients who had a history of autoimmune disease or were on systemic immunosuppression. Peripheral blood for TCR sequencing was drawn from every dose cohort at baseline, at cycle 4 day 1 and at cycle 7 day 1. Samples were obtained from an open-label, multicenter, first-in-human phase I dose-escalation trial of ivuxolimab. Adults with locally advanced or metastatic melanoma, renal cell carcinoma, hepatocellular carcinoma or head and neck squamous cell carcinoma were enrolled in the trial. Before TCR sequencing, CD4+ T cells and CD8+ T cells were sorted from peripheral blood as separate populations. Genomic DNA was extracted from sorted cells for sequencing of the TCRbeta CDR3 region. TCRbeta CDR3 regions were sequenced using the immunoSEQ Assay. TCRdb re-hosts the immuneACCESS table, in-frame sequences only. Its copies lack some clones; in the studies checked, an unresolved V gene accounts for under half of them, and the cause for the rest is not known. This sample has tens of thousands of clones in its table, and 80% to 90% of those were observed once. The biggest ten clones account for over 0.6% of the sample.

The CDR3, from cysteine to phenylalanine, totals 15 residues. Just CDR3 DNA is preserved here, 45 bases in frame from base 1. Per the germline V gene, SGDLS is the CDR1 and YYNGEE is the CDR2. V loses 0 bases, J loses 0 bases, and the germline ends lie 9 bases apart. This record belongs to a study of OX40 agonist ivuxolimab in advanced cancers. In terms of the full investigation: Ivuxolimab was a fully human IgG2 agonistic monoclonal antibody targeting the costimulatory receptor OX40 (CD134). Intravenous ivuxolimab was administered to patients every 2 weeks at six dose levels: 0.01, 0.1, 0.3, 1.5, 3 and 10 mg/kg. Of the approximately 54 dose-escalation patients, hepatocellular carcinoma was present in 19, melanoma in approximately 15, renal cell carcinoma in 9 and head and neck cancer in 9. In the dose-escalation cohort, over 65% of patients were male, and the mean age was about 55 years, with a range of roughly 20 to 80. Prior anti-PD-1, anti-PD-L1 or anti-CTLA-4 therapy was permitted, and 30% to 45% of dose-escalation patients had received checkpoint inhibitors. Partial responses occurred in three dose-escalation patients: two with cutaneous melanoma and one with hepatocellular carcinoma. Peripheral TCRbeta sequencing was intended to test whether TCR sequence diversity was altered and clonal T-cell expansion was caused by ivuxolimab. The paper covers the monotherapy dose-escalation part of the phase I ivuxolimab trial, which included N ≈ 54 patients.

Study-level results and caveats: The antigen specificity of the clonally expanded peripheral T cells was not determined. In partial responders in the 0.1-3.0 mg/kg groups, normalized peripheral clonal expansion was found to be among the lowest, especially among CD8+ T cells. At doses from 0.1 to 3.0 mg/kg, clonal expansion was seen in both CD4+ and CD8+ blood T cells between baseline and week 6. Low levels of normalized T-cell clonal expansion were also seen in some patients who did not respond. After ivuxolimab, expanded clones were on average more numerous among CD8+ T cells than among CD4+ T cells.

This material consisted of CD4+ or CD8+ T cells sorted from blood, taken in a trial of the OX40 agonist ivuxolimab. The sequence was obtained from an adult with an advanced solid tumor such as melanoma, head and neck, liver or kidney cancer. The chain employs TRBV9 and TRBJ1-1; possibly the D gene is TRBD1, per 5 matching bases. This receptor carries the CDR3 CASSVVDSLNTEAFF. DNA sequence: TGTGCCAGCAGCGTAGTAGACAGCCTGAACACTGAAGCTTTCTTT.